One and the same sample provided the 6 T cell receptor beta chains below, sequenced in a study of early T cells in non-severe SARS-CoV-2 infection. TCRdb passed the 5' RACE reads through MiXCR, listing each CDR3 protein once. The sample includes 60,000 to 75,000 distinct CDR3 sequences, roughly 4.8% of them seen just once. The sequencing used whole blood, collected at baseline. The receptors here all came from an adult who was a healthcare worker with PCR-confirmed SARS-CoV-2 infection or an uninfected control (not recorded which). The donor label of this sample is uncertain.

This clonotype was seen only a few times. The V and J genes are TRBV20-1 and TRBJ2-7; D not resolved. This CDR3 contains 11 residues. The V end was cut by 0 bases, the J end by 7 bases, with 7 bases between. Germline V lookup: CDR1 DFQATT, CDR2 SNEGSKA (reference sequence). In DNA form, the CDR3 reads TGCAGTGCTAGAGATGGGCGGGAGCAGTACTTC. Its protein product is CSARDGREQYF.

This rearrangement joins TRBV28 to TRBJ2-7; D gene unclear. V lost 6 bases, J lost 4 bases, and 16 bases lay in between. The CDR3 loop spans 14 amino acids. CDR1 is MDHEN, CDR2 SYDVKM, per germline. The CDR3 sequence: CASRPEPQRYEQYF. The CDR3 bases are TGTGCCAGCAGACCGGAGCCCCAGAGGTACGAGCAGTACTTC.

This clonotype was recorded a few times. The CDR3 coding sequence is TGTGCCAGCAGTTACCCCGGTGCAGGGATAAACTATGGCTACACCTTC. Amino acids: CASSYPGAGINYGYTF. J is TRBJ1-2 and V is TRBV6-6, with D maybe TRBD1 (5 bases). CDR1 and CDR2 from the germline V gene are MNHNY and SVGAGI (reference sequence). V shed 2 bases and J shed 2 bases, with 15 bases lying between them. This CDR3 has 16 residues.

The chain carries TRBV7-2 and TRBJ1-4, with 8 bases fitting TRBD1. Germline V gene lookup returns CDR1 SGHTA and CDR2 FQGNSA. J was trimmed by 3 bases and V by 5 bases; bases with no gene match: 11. CDR3 length equals 17 residues. The CDR3 bases are TGTGCCAGCAGCCCACAAAACAGGGGGGCTCCTAATGAAAAACTGTTTTTT. It encodes CASSPQNRGAPNEKLFF.

This clonotype was observed a few times. V and J are TRBV27 and TRBJ1-1; D not resolved. The CDR3 loop spans 13 amino acids. Germline V gene data show CDR1 as MNHEY and CDR2 as SMNVEV (reference sequence). Between the trimmed V and J ends, which lost 4 bases and 3 bases, there was a span of 9 bases. CDR3: CASSSRLHTEAFF. The CDR3 coding sequence is TGTGCCAGCAGTTCGAGACTTCACACTGAAGCTTTCTTT.

The gene calls are TRBV7-9 and TRBJ2-5, with 11 positions matching TRBD2. The germline CDR1 and CDR2 sequences are SEHNR and FQNEAQ (reference sequence). With 5 bases clipped from V and 4 bases from J, the junction kept 12 bases outside the gene matches. The CDR3 is 17 residues long. CDR3 nucleotide sequence: TGTGCCAGCAGCACCGCTAGCGGGGGGATTTCGGGAGAGACCCAGTACTTC. Its translation is CASSTASGGISGETQYF. Filled out from reference TRBV7-9 and TRBJ2-5, the complete variable domain reads DTGVSQNPRHKITKRGQNVTFRCDPISEHNRLYWYRQTLGQGPEFLTYFQNEAQLEKSRLLSDRFSAERPKGSFSTLEIQRTEQGDSAMYLCASSTASGGISGETQYFGPGTRLLVL.